This T cell receptor beta chain derives from a study of graft-versus-host responses after intestinal transplantation. Study-level findings and limits: Some patients had graft-donor T cell macrochimerism. In their allografts, the ratios of graft-versus-host to host-versus-graft T cell clones were high. GvH clones surfaced in recipient marrow, some emerging earlier in ileum or blood.

Repertoires were generated with immunoSEQ multiplex PCR, while TCRdb's copy carries only in-frame clones and drops some. The sample gives 130,000 or so clones, about 93% of which show up once; about 0.19% is in the top ten. This CDR3 is 12 amino acids long. V lost 4 bases and J 8 bases, leaving 9 bases between the germline ends. Germline lookup yields CDR1 SGHDT and CDR2 YYEEEE. About this clone itself: Its antigen is not identified.

The sequence derives from a human donor who received an intestinal transplant. J is TRBJ2-2 and V is TRBV5-6; D is undetermined. Material: unstimulated CD4+ T cells sorted from spleen or lymph node cells, obtained before intestinal transplant. CDR3 region: CASSLPIGELFF. The CDR3 bases are TGTGCCAGCAGCCTGCCTATTGGGGAGCTGTTTTTT. Full variable domain (remainder filled in from reference TRBV5-6 and TRBJ2-2): DAGVTQSPTHLIKTRGQQVTLRCSPKSGHDTVSWYQQALGQGPQFIFQYYEEEERQRGNFPDRFSGHQFPNYSSELNVNALLLGDSALYLCASSLPIGELFFGEGSRLTVL.